This TCR beta chain was captured by sequencing in a study of blood T cell repertoires in COVID-19. Patients from Seattle were sampled longitudinally, starting during active infection. V was pared by 4 bases and J by 5 bases, with 15 bases between. Germline values: CDR1 SGHRS, CDR2 YFSETQ. CDR3 size: 14 residues. Produced via immunoSEQ multiplex PCR; TCRdb's table is partial and in-frame only. The sample records 540,000 or so clones, roughly 91% being singletons. What was sequenced was peripheral blood. This sequence originates from a woman in her forties or fifties with COVID-19, enrolled during active disease. The chain uses TRBV5-1 and TRBJ1-2; D is uncertain. The CDR3 coding sequence is TGCGCCAGCAGCACGTCCGGGTCGTTTTATGGCTACACCTTC. As protein: CASSTSGSFYGYTF.